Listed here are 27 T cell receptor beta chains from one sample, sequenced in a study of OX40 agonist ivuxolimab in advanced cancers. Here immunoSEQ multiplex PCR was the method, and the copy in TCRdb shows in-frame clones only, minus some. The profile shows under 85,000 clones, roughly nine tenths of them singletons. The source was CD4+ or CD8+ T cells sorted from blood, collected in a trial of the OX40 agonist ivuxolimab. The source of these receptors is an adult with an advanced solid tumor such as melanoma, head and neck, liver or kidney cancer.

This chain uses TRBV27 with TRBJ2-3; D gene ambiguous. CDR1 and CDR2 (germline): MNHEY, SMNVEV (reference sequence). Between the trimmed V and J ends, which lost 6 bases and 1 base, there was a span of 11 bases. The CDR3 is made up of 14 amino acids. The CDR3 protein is CASSLLRRTDTQYF. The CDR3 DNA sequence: TGTGCCAGCAGCCTGCTTCGTCGCACAGATACGCAGTATTTT.

CDR3 nucleotides: TGTGCCAGTAGTATGGCGACATATGGCTACACCTTC. Encoded protein: CASSMATYGYTF. The chain couples TRBV19 to TRBJ1-2; D unclear. V dropped 3 bases and J dropped 5 bases, with 7 bases sitting between them. Per germline, CDR1 LNHDA and CDR2 SQIVND (reference sequence). The CDR3 length is 12 residues.

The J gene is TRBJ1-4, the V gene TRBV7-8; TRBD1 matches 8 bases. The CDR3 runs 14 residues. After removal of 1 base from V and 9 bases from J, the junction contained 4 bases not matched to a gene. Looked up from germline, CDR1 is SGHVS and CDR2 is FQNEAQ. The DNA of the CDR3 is TGTGCCAGCAGCTTAGTAGGACAGGGTAAAAAACTGTTTTTT. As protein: CASSLVGQGKKLFF.

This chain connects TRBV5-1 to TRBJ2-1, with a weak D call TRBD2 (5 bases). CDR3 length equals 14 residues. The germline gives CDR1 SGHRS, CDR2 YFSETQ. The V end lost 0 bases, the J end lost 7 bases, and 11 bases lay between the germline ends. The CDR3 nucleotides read TGCGCCAGCAGCTTGGGCGGCGCGGGTAATGAGCAGTTCTTC. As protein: CASSLGGAGNEQFF.

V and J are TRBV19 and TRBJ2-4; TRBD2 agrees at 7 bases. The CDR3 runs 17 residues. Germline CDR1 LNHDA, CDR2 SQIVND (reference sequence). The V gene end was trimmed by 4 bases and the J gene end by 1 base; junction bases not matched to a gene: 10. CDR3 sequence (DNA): TGTGCCAGTAGTAAACCCTCAAGCGGGATGGCCAAAAACATTCAGTACTTC. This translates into CASSKPSSGMAKNIQYF.

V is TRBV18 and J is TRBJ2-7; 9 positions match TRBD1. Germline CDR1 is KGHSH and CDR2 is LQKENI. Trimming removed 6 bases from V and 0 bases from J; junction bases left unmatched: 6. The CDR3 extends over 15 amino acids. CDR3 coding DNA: TGTGCCAGCTCGGGGGGACAGGGAAGCTCCTACGAGCAGTACTTC. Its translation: CASSGGQGSSYEQYF.

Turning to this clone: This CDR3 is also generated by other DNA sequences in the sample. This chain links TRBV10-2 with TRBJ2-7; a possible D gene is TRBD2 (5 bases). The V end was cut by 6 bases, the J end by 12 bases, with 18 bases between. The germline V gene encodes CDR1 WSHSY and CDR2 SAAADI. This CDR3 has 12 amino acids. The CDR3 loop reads CASRSPDSQGYF. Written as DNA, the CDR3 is TGCGCCAGCAGATCACCGGACTCTCAAGGGTACTTC.

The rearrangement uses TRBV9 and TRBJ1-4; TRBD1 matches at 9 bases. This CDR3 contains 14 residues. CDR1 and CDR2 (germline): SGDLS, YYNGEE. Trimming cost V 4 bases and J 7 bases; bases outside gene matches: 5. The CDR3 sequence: CASSIDRGGEKLFF. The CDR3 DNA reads TGTGCCAGCAGCATAGACAGGGGGGGTGAAAAACTGTTTTTT.

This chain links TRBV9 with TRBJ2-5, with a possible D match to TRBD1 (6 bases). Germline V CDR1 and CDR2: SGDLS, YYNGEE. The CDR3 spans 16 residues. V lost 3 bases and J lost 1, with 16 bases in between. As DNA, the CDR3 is TGTGCCAGCAGCGCCTTTGGATGGGGGCTCCAAGAGACCCAGTACTTC. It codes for CASSAFGWGLQETQYF.

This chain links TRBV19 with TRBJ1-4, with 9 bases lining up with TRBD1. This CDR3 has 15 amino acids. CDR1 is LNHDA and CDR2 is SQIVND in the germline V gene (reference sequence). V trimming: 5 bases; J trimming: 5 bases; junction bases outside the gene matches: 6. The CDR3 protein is CASSGDGTGNEKLFF. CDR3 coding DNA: TGTGCCAGTAGTGGAGATGGGACAGGGAATGAAAAACTGTTTTTT.

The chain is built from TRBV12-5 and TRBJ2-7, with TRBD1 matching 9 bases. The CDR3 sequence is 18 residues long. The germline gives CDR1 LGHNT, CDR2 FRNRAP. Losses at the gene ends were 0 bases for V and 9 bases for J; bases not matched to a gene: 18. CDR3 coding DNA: TGTGCTAGTGGTTTGGTAAGTGACAGGGGGGAAGTAGTACTCGGGCAGTACTTC. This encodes CASGLVSDRGEVVLGQYF.

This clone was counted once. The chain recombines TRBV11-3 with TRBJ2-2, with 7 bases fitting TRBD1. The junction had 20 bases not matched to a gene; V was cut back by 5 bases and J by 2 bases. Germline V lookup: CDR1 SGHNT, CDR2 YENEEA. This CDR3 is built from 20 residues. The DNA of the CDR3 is TGTGCCAGCAGCCGAGCGGATCGACAGGGAGTGGTGGCTAACACCGGGGAGCTGTTTTTT. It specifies CASSRADRQGVVANTGELFF. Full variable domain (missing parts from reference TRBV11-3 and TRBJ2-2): EAGVVQSPRYKIIEKKQPVAFWCNPISGHNTLYWYLQNLGQGPELLIRYENEEAVDDSQLPKDRFSAERLKGVDSTLKIQPAELGDSAVYLCASSRADRQGVVANTGELFFGEGSRLTVL.

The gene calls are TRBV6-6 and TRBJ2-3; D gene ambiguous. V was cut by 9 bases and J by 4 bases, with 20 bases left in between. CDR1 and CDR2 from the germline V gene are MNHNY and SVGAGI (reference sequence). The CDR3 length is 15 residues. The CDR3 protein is CASLRRALVADTQYF. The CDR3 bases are TGTGCCAGTTTGAGAAGGGCTTTAGTCGCAGATACGCAGTATTTT.

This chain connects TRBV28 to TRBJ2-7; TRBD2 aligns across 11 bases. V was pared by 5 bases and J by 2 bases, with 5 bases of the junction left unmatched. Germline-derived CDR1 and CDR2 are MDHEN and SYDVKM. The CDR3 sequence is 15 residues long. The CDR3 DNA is TGTGCCAGCAGTGTAATAGCGGGAGGGCCCTACGAGCAGTACTTC. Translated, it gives CASSVIAGGPYEQYF. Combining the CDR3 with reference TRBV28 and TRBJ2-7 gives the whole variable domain DVKVTQSSRYLVKRTGEKVFLECVQDMDHENMFWYRQDPGLGLRLIYFSYDVKMKEKGDIPEGYSVSREKKERFSLILESASTNQTSMYLCASSVIAGGPYEQYFGPGTRLTVT.

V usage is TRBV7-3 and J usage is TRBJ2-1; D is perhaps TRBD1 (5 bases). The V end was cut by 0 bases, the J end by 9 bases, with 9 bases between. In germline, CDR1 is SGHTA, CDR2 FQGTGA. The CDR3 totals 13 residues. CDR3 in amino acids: CASSLTGQAEQFF. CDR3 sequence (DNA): TGTGCCAGCAGCTTAACGGGGCAGGCTGAGCAGTTCTTC. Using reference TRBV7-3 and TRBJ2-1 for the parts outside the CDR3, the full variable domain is GAGVSQTPSNKVTEKGKYVELRCDPISGHTALYWYRQSLGQGPEFLIYFQGTGAADDSGLPNDRFFAVRPEGSVSTLKIQRTERGDSAVYLCASSLTGQAEQFFGPGTRLTVL.

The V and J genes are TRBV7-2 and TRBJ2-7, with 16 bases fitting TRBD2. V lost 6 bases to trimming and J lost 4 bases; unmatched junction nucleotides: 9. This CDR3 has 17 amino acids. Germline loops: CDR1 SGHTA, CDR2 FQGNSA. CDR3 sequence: CASSHYPGLAGGYEQYF. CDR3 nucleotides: TGTGCCAGCAGTCATTACCCGGGACTAGCGGGAGGGTACGAGCAGTACTTC.

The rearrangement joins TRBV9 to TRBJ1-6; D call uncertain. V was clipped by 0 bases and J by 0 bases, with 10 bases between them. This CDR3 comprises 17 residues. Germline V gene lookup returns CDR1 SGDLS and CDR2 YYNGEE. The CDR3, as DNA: TGTGCCAGCAGCGTAGGTTCAGGAAGCTCCTATAATTCACCCCTCCACTTT. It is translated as CASSVGSGSSYNSPLHF.

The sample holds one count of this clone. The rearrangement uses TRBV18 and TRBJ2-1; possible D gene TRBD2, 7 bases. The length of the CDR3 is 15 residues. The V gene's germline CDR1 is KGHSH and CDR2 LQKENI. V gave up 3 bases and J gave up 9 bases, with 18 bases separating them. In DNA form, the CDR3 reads TGTGCCAGCTCACCGAGCGGGACAACCTCCGGTGAGCAGTTCTTC. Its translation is CASSPSGTTSGEQFF.

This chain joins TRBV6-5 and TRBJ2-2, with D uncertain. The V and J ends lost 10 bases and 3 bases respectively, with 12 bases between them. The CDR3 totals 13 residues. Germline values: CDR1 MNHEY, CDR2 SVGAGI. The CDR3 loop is CATPGSHTGELFF. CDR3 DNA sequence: TGTGCCACGCCCGGGTCCCACACCGGGGAGCTGTTTTTT.

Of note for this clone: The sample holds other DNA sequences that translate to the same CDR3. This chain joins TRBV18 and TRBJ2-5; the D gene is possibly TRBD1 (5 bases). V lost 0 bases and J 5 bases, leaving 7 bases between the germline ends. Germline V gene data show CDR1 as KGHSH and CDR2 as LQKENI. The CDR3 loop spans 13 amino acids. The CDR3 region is CASSPPGAETQYF. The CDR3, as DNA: TGTGCCAGCTCACCACCAGGGGCGGAGACCCAGTACTTC.

CDR3 nucleotides: TGTGCCACCAGCAGAGGGTCGCCTGACATTCAGTACTTC. Protein: CATSRGSPDIQYF. V is TRBV15 and J is TRBJ2-4; D ambiguous. V lost 1 base and J 8 bases, leaving 9 bases between the germline ends. CDR1 and CDR2 from the germline V gene are LNHNV and YYDKDF (reference sequence). The CDR3 has 13 amino acids.

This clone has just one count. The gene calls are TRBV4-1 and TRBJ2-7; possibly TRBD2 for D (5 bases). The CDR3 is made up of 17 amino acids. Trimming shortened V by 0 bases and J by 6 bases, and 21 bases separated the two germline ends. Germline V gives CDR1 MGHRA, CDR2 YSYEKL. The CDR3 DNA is TGCGCCAGCAGCCAAGATCAATGGCTAGGGAGCACACGCGAGCAGTACTTC. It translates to CASSQDQWLGSTREQYF.

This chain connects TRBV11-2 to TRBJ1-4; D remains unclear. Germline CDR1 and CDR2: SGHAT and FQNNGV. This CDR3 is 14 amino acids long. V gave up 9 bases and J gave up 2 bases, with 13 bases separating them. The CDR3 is CASRRFGTNEKLFF. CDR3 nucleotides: TGTGCCAGTCGTAGGTTTGGCACTAATGAAAAACTGTTTTTT.

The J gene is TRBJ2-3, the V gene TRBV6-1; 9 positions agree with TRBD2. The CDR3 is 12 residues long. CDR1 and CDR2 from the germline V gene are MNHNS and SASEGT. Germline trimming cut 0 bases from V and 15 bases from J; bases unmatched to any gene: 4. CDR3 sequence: CASSEAEGLAYF. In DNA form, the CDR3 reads TGTGCCAGCAGTGAAGCGGAGGGACTAGCTTATTTT.

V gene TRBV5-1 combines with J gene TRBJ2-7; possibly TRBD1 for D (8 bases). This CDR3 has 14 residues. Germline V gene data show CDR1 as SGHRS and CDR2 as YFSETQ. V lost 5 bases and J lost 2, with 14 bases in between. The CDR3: CASRRTGRAYEQYF. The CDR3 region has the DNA TGCGCCAGCAGGCGGACAGGGAGGGCCTACGAGCAGTACTTC.

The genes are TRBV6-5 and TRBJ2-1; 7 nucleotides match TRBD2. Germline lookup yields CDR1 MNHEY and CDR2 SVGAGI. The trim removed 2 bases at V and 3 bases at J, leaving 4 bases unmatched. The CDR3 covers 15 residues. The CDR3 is CASSYAGARYNEQFF. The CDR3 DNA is TGTGCCAGCAGTTACGCGGGAGCCCGCTACAATGAGCAGTTCTTC.

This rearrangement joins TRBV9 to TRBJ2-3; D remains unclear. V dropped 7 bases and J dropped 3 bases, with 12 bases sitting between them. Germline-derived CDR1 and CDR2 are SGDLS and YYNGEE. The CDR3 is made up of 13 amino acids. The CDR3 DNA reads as TGTGCCAGCGGCCGAGGAACGACAGATACGCAGTATTTT. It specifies CASGRGTTDTQYF.